What follows are 9 T cell receptor beta chains derived from one specimen sequenced in a study of tumor and adjacent non-tumor tissue in lung cancer. This sample's RNA came from whole unsorted tissue. A modified ARM-PCR protocol with three rounds of nested PCR amplified TCRbeta. TCRdb itself ran the multiplex PCR reads through MiXCR, one entry per CDR3 protein. The sample has around 120,000 distinct CDR3 sequences, about 66% seen once. Input material: lung tumor tissue. The receptors come from a man aged 25-45 years with non-small cell lung cancer.

Note on this clonotype: The junction departs from the called germline gene at one end, perhaps through a read error. The chain joins TRBV20-1 to TRBJ2-3; a possible D gene is TRBD1 (6 bases). The CDR3 has 15 residues. In germline, CDR1 is DFQATT, CDR2 SNEGSKA (reference sequence). The CDR3 sequence: CSAKMRGKGTDTQYF. The CDR3 nucleotides are TGCAGTGCTAAGATGAGGGGGAAGGGTACAGATACGCAATATTTT.

Worth noting for this clonotype: A read error may be the cause here, since a much bigger clone is one base away. The V and J genes are TRBV28 and TRBJ2-6; tentative D call: TRBD1 (7 bases). In germline, CDR1 is MDHEN, CDR2 SYDVKM. The CDR3 runs 18 residues. Trimming left V 4 bases short and J 0 bases short, with 16 bases between. The CDR3 reads CASSSEARGASGANVLTF. The CDR3 DNA follows: TGTGCCAGCAGTTCGGAGGCCAGGGGGGCCTCTGGGGCCAACGTCCTGACTTTC.

J is TRBJ1-5 and V is TRBV19; D gene ambiguous. Looked up from germline, CDR1 is LNHDA and CDR2 is SQIVND (reference sequence). Trimming left V 1 base short and J 1 base short, with 14 bases between. This CDR3 has 17 residues. The CDR3 loop reads CASSIGRRGISNQPQHF. The CDR3 DNA is TGTGCCAGTAGTATAGGACGGAGAGGGATCAGCAATCAGCCCCAGCATTTT.

Remarks on this clonotype: The germline gene is not matched at one end of the junction; a read error may be the cause. The chain recombines TRBV12-3 or TRBV12-4 with TRBJ1-6, with D hard to call. The CDR3 is made up of 15 amino acids. The CDR3 DNA reads as TGTGCCAACAGTGCCGCGGGAGGTTTTAATTCACCCCTCCACTTT. This sequence encodes CANSAAGGFNSPLHF.

This clonotype was recorded many times. This chain uses TRBV6-6 with TRBJ2-5; no clear D. Trimming took off 6 bases at V and 0 bases at J, with 8 bases between the two ends. The CDR3 totals 13 residues. CDR1 and CDR2 (germline): MNHNY, SVGAGI (reference sequence). This chain's CDR3 is CASSDAYQETQYF. The CDR3 nucleotides are TGTGCCAGCAGCGACGCGTACCAAGAGACCCAGTACTTC.

About this clonotype itself: One junction end does not reproduce the germline sequence, and a read error may be involved. The chain is built from TRBV20-1 and TRBJ2-1; tentatively, D is TRBD2 (6 bases). In germline, CDR1 is DFQATT, CDR2 SNEGSKA (reference sequence). The CDR3 runs 15 residues. The CDR3 region is CTARETISGRNEQFF. For the CDR3, the DNA is TGCACTGCTAGAGAAACCATTAGCGGCCGCAATGAGCAATTCTTC.

This clonotype showed up many times. This rearrangement joins TRBV4-2 to TRBJ2-1; 11 bases align to TRBD1. The CDR3 runs 16 residues. J gave up 9 bases and V 2 bases, and 9 bases lay outside the gene matches. CDR1 is LGHNA, CDR2 YNFKEQ, per germline. CDR3: CASSQPPGQGDSEQFF. CDR3 in DNA: TGTGCCAGCAGCCAACCTCCGGGACAGGGGGATAGTGAGCAGTTCTTC.

The V and J genes are TRBV4-1 and TRBJ1-5; D is unclear. Germline CDR1 is MGHRA and CDR2 is YSYEKL. V lost 4 bases to trimming and J lost 10 bases, with 26 bases between them. The CDR3 is 17 residues long. This CDR3 is CASSREVTSPGNRPQHF. As DNA, the CDR3 is TGCGCCAGCAGCCGAGAGGTTACTTCGCCGGGCAATCGACCCCAGCATTTT.

Comment on this clonotype: Mismatch with germline at one junction end may stem from a read error. The chain links TRBV10-3 to TRBJ2-5; perhaps TRBD1 as D (6 bases). Per the germline V gene, CDR1 is ENHRY and CDR2 is SYGVKD. This CDR3 spans 14 amino acids. The DNA of the CDR3 is TGTGCCATCGGTGACTCAGGGGTCCAAGAGACCCGGTACTTC. Translated, it gives CAIGDSGVQETRYF.